This TCR beta chain was sequenced for a study of cytomegalovirus exposure and HLA in healthy donors. Whole-study findings and limits: Accurate prediction of most subjects' HLA-A and HLA-B alleles from TCR beta sequences was reported. Analyzed later, association rates of TCRs varied across HLA loci, with DRB1 most and HLA-C fewest. Roughly even sequencing depth across donors was the assumption behind the presence/absence analyses.

The CDR3 is 15 residues long. V was pared by 1 base and J by 4 bases, with 7 bases of the junction left unmatched. Per germline, CDR1 SGHTA and CDR2 FQGNSA. This clone was recorded only once. No antigen is known for it. In the PCR, 60 Vbeta and 13 Jbeta primers were used. Sequencing used immunoSEQ multiplex PCR; TCRdb keeps in-frame clones, though not all of them. The repertoire has roughly 80,000 clones, 80% of them found once; the top ten carry 0.85% to 1.3%. V usage is TRBV7-2 and J usage is TRBJ2-7; 7 nucleotides align to TRBD2. The sequenced sample was PBMCs. The source is a male donor in good health and CMV-seronegative. The CDR3 DNA is TGTGCCAGCAGCTTAGGCGACGGGGGGATTTACGAGCAGTACTTC. Protein sequence: CASSLGDGGIYEQYF.